Listed here are 9 T cell receptor beta chains from one sample, sequenced in a study of cytomegalovirus exposure and HLA in healthy donors. PCR primers comprised 60 Vbeta and 13 Jbeta primers. Clones were sequenced by immunoSEQ multiplex PCR, and TCRdb holds only the in-frame ones, with some missing. The data hold some 160,000 clones, with about four fifths observed a single time. The specimen sequenced was PBMCs. The receptors were gathered from a male donor in good health and CMV-seropositive.

This CDR3 reads CAIGGNYGYTF. CDR3 sequence (DNA): TGTGCCATTGGGGGGAACTATGGCTACACCTTC. This chain links TRBV28 with TRBJ1-2; D possibly corresponds to TRBD1 (5 bases). Looked up from germline, CDR1 is MDHEN and CDR2 is SYDVKM. CDR3 size: 11 residues. V was pared by 10 bases and J by 2 bases, with 8 bases between.

The chain combines TRBV29-1 with TRBJ2-7; D is perhaps TRBD1 (6 bases). The germline V gene encodes CDR1 SQVTM and CDR2 ANQGSEA. The CDR3 contains 13 residues. Trimming pared 5 bases from V and 3 bases from J, leaving 14 bases between. The DNA for the CDR3 is TGCAGCGTTACCAGGGGTAGGGGCTACGAGCAGTACTTC. Encoded protein: CSVTRGRGYEQYF.

The J gene is TRBJ1-1, the V gene TRBV5-6, with a weak D call TRBD1 (5 bases). The V gene's germline CDR1 is SGHDT and CDR2 YYEEEE. The CDR3 is 15 amino acids. V lost 4 bases and J lost 8, with 21 bases in between. CDR3 residues: CASSPYRGALSEAFF. In DNA, the CDR3 is TGTGCCAGCAGCCCATATAGGGGTGCGTTGTCGGAAGCTTTCTTT. Full variable domain (remainder filled in from reference TRBV5-6 and TRBJ1-1): DAGVTQSPTHLIKTRGQQVTLRCSPKSGHDTVSWYQQALGQGPQFIFQYYEEEERQRGNFPDRFSGHQFPNYSSELNVNALLLGDSALYLCASSPYRGALSEAFFGQGTRLTVV.

This chain uses TRBV4-3 with TRBJ2-1, with 14 bases fitting TRBD2. Losses at the gene ends were 4 bases for V and 8 bases for J; bases not matched to a gene: 13. The germline CDR1 and CDR2 sequences are LGHNA and YSLEER. The CDR3 runs to 18 residues. CDR3 nucleotides: TGCGCCAGCAGCCTCGTCAGACTAGCGGGAGGGCCAGTCCATGAGCAGTTCTTC. This encodes CASSLVRLAGGPVHEQFF.

In this sample, this clone turned up once. The chain carries TRBV9 and TRBJ2-4; 9 bases match TRBD1. The CDR3 runs 16 residues. J gave up 3 bases and V 3 bases, and 7 bases lay outside the gene matches. From germline, CDR1 is SGDLS and CDR2 YYNGEE. The CDR3 region is CASSEQGALGKNIQYF. The DNA for the CDR3 is TGTGCCAGCAGCGAACAGGGGGCGTTGGGCAAAAACATTCAGTACTTC. The full variable domain, with the rest looked up from reference TRBV9 and TRBJ2-4, is DSGVTQTPKHLITATGQRVTLRCSPRSGDLSVYWYQQSLDQGLQFLIQYYNGEERAKGNILERFSAQQFPDLHSELNLSSLELGDSALYFCASSEQGALGKNIQYFGAGTRLSVL.

The chain uses TRBV19 and TRBJ2-6, with 7 bases matching TRBD1. Trimming cost V 10 bases and J 12 bases; bases outside gene matches: 12. This CDR3 has 13 residues. Germline V gene lookup returns CDR1 LNHDA and CDR2 SQIVND (reference sequence). The CDR3 reads CATTTGIPAVLTF. CDR3 bases: TGTGCCACCACGACAGGGATCCCTGCCGTCCTGACTTTC.

This chain uses TRBV10-2 with TRBJ2-6; weak D call: TRBD2 (7 bases). The length of the CDR3 is 15 residues. CDR1 is WSHSY and CDR2 is SAAADI in the germline V gene. With 8 bases removed from V and 4 bases from J, the gap between germline ends came to 15 bases. The CDR3 reads CASLGGVPGANVLTF. The CDR3 DNA reads as TGCGCCAGCTTAGGGGGGGTCCCCGGGGCCAACGTCCTGACTTTC.

This chain links TRBV27 with TRBJ1-2; the match to TRBD1 covers 11 bases. The CDR3 runs to 13 residues. Losses at the gene ends were 8 bases for V and 4 bases for J; bases not matched to a gene: 3. Per the germline V gene, CDR1 is MNHEY and CDR2 is SMNVEV (reference sequence). The CDR3, as DNA: TGTGCCAGCCGGACAGGGGGCGGCTATGGCTACACCTTC. It translates to CASRTGGGYGYTF.

This clone was seen a handful of times. The chain joins TRBV10-3 to TRBJ2-3, with TRBD2 matching over 10 bases. After removal of 6 bases from V and 0 bases from J, the junction contained 0 bases not matched to a gene. This CDR3 region has 14 residues. From germline, CDR1 is ENHRY and CDR2 SYGVKD. CDR3 sequence (DNA): TGTGCCATCAGGACTAGCGGGAGCACAGATACGCAGTATTTT. Its translation: CAIRTSGSTDTQYF.